The 10 T cell receptor beta chains given below trace back to one sample, sequenced in a study of a mutant IDH1 vaccine in newly diagnosed glioma. Sequencing used immunoSEQ multiplex PCR; TCRdb keeps in-frame clones, though not all of them. Among roughly 60,000 clones, about four fifths were seen once, and the ten largest hold roughly 3.5%. Which antigens these TCRs recognize remains unknown. Time point indicated: week 11, during vaccination. What each vaccine dose contained was 300 ug of mutant IDH1 20-mer peptide, accompanied by topical imiquimod. Sample: PBMCs, taken from a glioma patient whose treatment included an IDH1 peptide vaccine. The receptor set was obtained from a man younger than 40 with glioma.

V is TRBV7-2 and J is TRBJ2-3; 8 bases match TRBD2. The ends lost 3 bases at V and 8 bases at J; junction bases unmatched: 7. The CDR3 extends over 14 amino acids. Germline V gene data show CDR1 as SGHTA and CDR2 as FQGNSA. The CDR3 nucleotides are TGTGCCAGCAGCTTCCGTACTAGCGGTGGTACGCAGTATTTT. It specifies CASSFRTSGGTQYF.

The rearrangement joins TRBV18 to TRBJ2-3; 11 bases match TRBD2. CDR3 length: 15 residues. J gave up 2 bases and V 4 bases, and 2 bases lay outside the gene matches. Germline lookup yields CDR1 KGHSH and CDR2 LQKENI. CDR3 loop: CASSLGLAVTDTQYF. CDR3 nucleotide sequence: TGTGCCAGCTCACTGGGACTAGCGGTCACAGATACGCAGTATTTT.

The rearrangement joins TRBV5-1 to TRBJ2-7; 8 nucleotides line up with TRBD2. The CDR3 has 16 amino acids. The trim removed 4 bases at V and 2 bases at J, leaving 11 bases unmatched. Germline CDR1 and CDR2: SGHRS and YFSETQ. The CDR3 nucleotides read TGCGCCAGCAGCCCCGGCTCACTAGCGGACCCCTACGAGCAGTACTTC. This translates into CASSPGSLADPYEQYF. Using reference TRBV5-1 and TRBJ2-7 for the parts outside the CDR3, the full variable domain is KAGVTQTPRYLIKTRGQQVTLSCSPISGHRSVSWYQQTPGQGLQFLFEYFSETQRNKGNFPGRFSGRQFSNSRSEMNVSTLELGDSALYLCASSPGSLADPYEQYFGPGTRLTVT.

The V call is TRBV28, the J call TRBJ1-3; TRBD1 is a possible D gene (6 bases). The CDR3 totals 15 residues. In germline, CDR1 is MDHEN, CDR2 SYDVKM. The V and J ends lost 8 bases and 0 bases respectively, with 14 bases between them. Written as DNA, the CDR3 is TGTGCCAGCGCTAGACAGGTTCTCTCTGGAAACACCATATATTTT. Translated, it gives CASARQVLSGNTIYF.

This clone was counted only a few times. The gene calls are TRBV5-1 and TRBJ1-5, with 8 nucleotides matching TRBD1. With 9 bases clipped from V and 6 bases from J, the junction kept 11 bases outside the gene matches. Germline CDR1 reads SGHRS; CDR2 reads YFSETQ. The length of the CDR3 is 14 residues. CDR3 nucleotides: TGCGCCATCGTCGACAGGGGAGTTGGTCAGCCCCAGCATTTT. Its translation: CAIVDRGVGQPQHF.

This chain connects TRBV30 to TRBJ2-7; D is uncertain. Germline V gives CDR1 GTSNPN, CDR2 SVGIG (reference sequence). The CDR3 has 13 amino acids. V was pared by 0 bases and J by 5 bases, with 11 bases between. CDR3 sequence reads: CAWSVNGQDEQYF. The DNA for the CDR3 is TGTGCCTGGAGTGTAAACGGTCAGGACGAGCAGTACTTC. Together with reference TRBV30 and TRBJ2-7, the CDR3 gives the full variable domain: SQTIHQWPATLVQPVGSPLSLECTVEGTSNPNLYWYRQAAGRGLQLLFYSVGIGQISSEVPQNLSASRPQDRQFILSSKKLLLSDSGFYLCAWSVNGQDEQYFGPGTRLTVT.

In this sample, this clone turned up once. The chain joins TRBV9 to TRBJ2-2, with unresolved D. This CDR3 region has 14 residues. Germline-derived CDR1 and CDR2 are SGDLS and YYNGEE. V lost 4 bases and J 1 base, leaving 8 bases between the germline ends. CDR3 sequence reads: CASSPRQNTGELFF. The CDR3 region has the DNA TGTGCCAGCAGCCCGCGACAGAACACCGGGGAGCTGTTTTTT.

This rearrangement joins TRBV9 to TRBJ2-3; D perhaps matches TRBD1 (6 bases). Trimming pared 0 bases from V and 0 bases from J, leaving 11 bases between. Germline CDR1 reads SGDLS; CDR2 reads YYNGEE. The CDR3 loop spans 16 amino acids. The CDR3 nucleotides read TGTGCCAGCAGCGTAGGGTCAGGGGCTAGCACAGATACGCAGTATTTT. Its translation: CASSVGSGASTDTQYF.

V usage is TRBV6-1 and J usage is TRBJ1-5; no clear D. This CDR3 is built from 14 residues. V was cut by 6 bases and J by 3 bases, with 12 bases left in between. Germline V CDR1 and CDR2: MNHNS, SASEGT. The CDR3 is CASRLSGDNQPQHF. DNA of the CDR3: TGTGCCAGCAGACTCTCAGGTGACAATCAGCCCCAGCATTTT.

This clone was seen a handful of times. The chain recombines TRBV9 with TRBJ2-2, with D tentatively TRBD2 (6 bases). CDR1 SGDLS and CDR2 YYNGEE come from the germline V gene. The ends were cut back, 2 bases at V and 9 bases at J, with 17 bases in the middle. The CDR3 is 15 residues long. The CDR3 coding sequence is TGTGCCAGCAGCGTCTCCGGGACTGCTGTCCGGGAGCTGTTTTTT. Residues: CASSVSGTAVRELFF.